This T cell receptor beta chain was found in a study of breast tumors, draining lymph nodes, adjacent tissues. TCRdb recomputed calls from the multiplex PCR reads with MiXCR, one row per CDR3 protein. Among more than 10,000 distinct CDR3 sequences listed, 45% to 55% were seen once. General study findings and limits: The data were judged consistent with most tumor T cells coming from lymph node and expanding in tumor. Compared with basal-like, luminal-like tumors shared significantly more repertoire with nontumor tissue. Tumor TCR diversity was below lymph nodes but above nontumor tissue.

CDR3 length equals 15 residues. Germline V gives CDR1 PRHDT, CDR2 FYEKMQ (reference sequence). J was trimmed by 2 bases and V by 5 bases; bases with no gene match: 5. Comment on this clonotype: Its antigen remains unknown.

The clonotype originates from a female donor with breast cancer. Some clones in this sample may be carry-over from other donors' samples. The rearrangement links TRBV13 to TRBJ2-3; 9 nucleotides match TRBD1. Sequencing input: tumor-adjacent breast tissue. The CDR3 reads CASSPRTGDTDTQYF. The CDR3 DNA follows: TGTGCCAGCAGCCCGAGGACAGGGGACACAGATACGCAGTATTTT.